A single sample is the source of the 5 T cell receptor beta chains below, sequenced in a study of cytomegalovirus exposure and HLA in healthy donors. Profiled with immunoSEQ multiplex PCR; TCRdb holds only in-frame clones, not every one. This table has over 150,000 clones, roughly 90% appearing once. Sequenced: PBMCs. These receptors originate from a young woman in good health and CMV-seropositive.

CDR3 amino acids: CASVGQGNTEAFF. Here the CDR3 DNA reads TGTGCCAGTGTGGGACAGGGGAACACTGAAGCTTTCTTT. The rearrangement joins TRBV28 to TRBJ1-1; 9 bases match TRBD1. Germline lookup yields CDR1 MDHEN and CDR2 SYDVKM. This CDR3 has 13 residues. After removal of 9 bases from V and 1 base from J, the junction contained 3 bases not matched to a gene.

The J gene is TRBJ1-1, the V gene TRBV28, with 7 bases that match TRBD1. This CDR3 spans 14 amino acids. Germline V gene data show CDR1 as MDHEN and CDR2 as SYDVKM. The junction had 6 bases not matched to a gene; V was cut back by 3 bases and J by 5 bases. This chain's CDR3 is CASSFYRGGTEAFF. Here the CDR3 DNA reads TGTGCCAGCAGTTTTTACAGGGGTGGAACTGAAGCTTTCTTT.

The chain combines TRBV7-9 with TRBJ1-3; 9 bases agree with TRBD1. Trimming took 5 bases from V and 2 from J; bases not matched to a gene: 4. The CDR3 length is 15 residues. CDR1 is SEHNR and CDR2 is FQNEAQ in the germline V gene (reference sequence). The CDR3 DNA follows: TGTGCCAGCAGCCGAACAGGGGGCGCTGGAAACACCATATATTTT. It specifies CASSRTGGAGNTIYF. The complete variable domain, with remaining parts taken from reference TRBV7-9 and TRBJ1-3, reads DTGVSQNPRHKITKRGQNVTFRCDPISEHNRLYWYRQTLGQGPEFLTYFQNEAQLEKSRLLSDRFSAERPKGSFSTLEIQRTEQGDSAMYLCASSRTGGAGNTIYFGEGSWLTVV.

The chain employs TRBV19 and TRBJ1-3, with TRBD1 matching over 7 bases. The CDR3 runs 15 residues. V shed 10 bases, J shed 2 bases, and the junction held 11 bases outside the gene matches. CDR1 and CDR2 from the germline V gene are LNHDA and SQIVND (reference sequence). The CDR3 nucleotides read TGTGCCACCAAGTATTTTCAGGGGGCTGGAAACACCATATATTTT. Protein sequence: CATKYFQGAGNTIYF.

This chain connects TRBV19 to TRBJ1-1; no clear D. Trimming pared 7 bases from V and 4 bases from J, leaving 16 bases between. CDR1 LNHDA and CDR2 SQIVND come from the germline V gene (reference sequence). CDR3 size: 14 residues. Here the CDR3 DNA reads TGTGCCAGTAAGGTAGAGCGGCAGAGCACTGAAGCTTTCTTT. Protein: CASKVERQSTEAFF.